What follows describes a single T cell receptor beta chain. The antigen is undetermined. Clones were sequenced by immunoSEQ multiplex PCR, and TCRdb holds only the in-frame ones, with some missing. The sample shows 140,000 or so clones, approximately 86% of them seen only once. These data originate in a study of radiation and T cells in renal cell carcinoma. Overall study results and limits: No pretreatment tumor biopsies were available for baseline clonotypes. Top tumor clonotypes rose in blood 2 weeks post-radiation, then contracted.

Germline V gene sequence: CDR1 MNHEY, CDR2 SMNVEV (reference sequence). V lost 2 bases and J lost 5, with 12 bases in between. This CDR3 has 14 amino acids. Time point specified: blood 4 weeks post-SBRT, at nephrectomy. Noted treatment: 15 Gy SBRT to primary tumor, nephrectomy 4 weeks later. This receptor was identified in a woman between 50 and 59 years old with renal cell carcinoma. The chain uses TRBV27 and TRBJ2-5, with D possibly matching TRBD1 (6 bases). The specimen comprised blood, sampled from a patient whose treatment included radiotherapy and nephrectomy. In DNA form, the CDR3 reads TGTGCCAGCAGTTTAGTAGGGGGAAGGGAGACCCAGTACTTC. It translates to CASSLVGGRETQYF.